One T cell receptor (beta chain) is described in this entry. Germline-derived CDR1 and CDR2 are LNHDA and SQIVND (reference sequence). The junction had 5 bases not matched to a gene; V was cut back by 5 bases and J by 2 bases. This CDR3 is 14 amino acids long. These data come from a study of blood T cell repertoires in COVID-19. As for the study in general: Collection of acute and convalescent COVID-19 samples took place in the United States, Italy and Spain. The analysed material was cDNA or gDNA that came from T cells, B-cell-depleted T cells, or PBMCs.

The method was immunoSEQ multiplex PCR; TCRdb's version includes in-frame clones alone and lacks a portion of them. The repertoire includes some 220,000 clones, 75% to 85% of them detected once, and around 13% sits in the top ten. This TCR came from a human donor in a cohort sampled during active COVID-19. The sample taken for sequencing was peripheral blood. The V gene is TRBV19, the J gene TRBJ2-7; TRBD1 matches at 8 bases. This CDR3 reads CASSPRQGTYEQYF. As DNA, the CDR3 is TGTGCCAGTAGTCCTCGACAGGGGACCTACGAGCAGTACTTC.